This TCR beta chain is drawn from a study of PD-1 blockade in mismatch repair-deficient tumors. Study results and limitations: Rapid post-treatment expansion, then contraction, generally preceding radiologic response, marked tumor-resident clones.

The CDR3 is 10 residues long. TCRs were sequenced from a few patients responding to pembrolizumab. Of note for this clone: Its antigen is still unknown. A read error may produce the germline difference seen at one junction end.

Profiling relied on immunoSEQ multiplex PCR, and the TCRdb table lists in-frame clones only, not all of them. The data contain about 100,000 clones, 82% of them singletons. Sequenced material: peripheral blood, taken about 36 weeks after starting pembrolizumab. This TCR derives from an adult with mismatch repair-deficient cancer. The chain combines TRBV23-1 with TRBJ1-2, with D unresolved. TRBV23-1 is recorded as an ORF, its role being uncertain. In DNA form, the CDR3 reads TGCGCCGGCCACATGGTCTCAGGTCGCTTC. As protein: CAGHMVSGRF.